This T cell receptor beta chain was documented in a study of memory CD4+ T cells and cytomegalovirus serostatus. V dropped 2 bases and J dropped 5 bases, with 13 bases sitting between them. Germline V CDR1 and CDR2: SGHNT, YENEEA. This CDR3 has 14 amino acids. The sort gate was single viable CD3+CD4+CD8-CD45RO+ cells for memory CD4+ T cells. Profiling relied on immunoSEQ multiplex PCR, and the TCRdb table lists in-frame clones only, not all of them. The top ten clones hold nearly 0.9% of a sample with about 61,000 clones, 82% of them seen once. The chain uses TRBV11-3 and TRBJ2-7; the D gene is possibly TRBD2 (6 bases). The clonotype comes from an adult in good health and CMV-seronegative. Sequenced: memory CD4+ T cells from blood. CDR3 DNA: TGTGCCAGCAGCTTAAGTTTCGGGAGCCACGAGCAGTACTTC. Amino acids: CASSLSFGSHEQYF.